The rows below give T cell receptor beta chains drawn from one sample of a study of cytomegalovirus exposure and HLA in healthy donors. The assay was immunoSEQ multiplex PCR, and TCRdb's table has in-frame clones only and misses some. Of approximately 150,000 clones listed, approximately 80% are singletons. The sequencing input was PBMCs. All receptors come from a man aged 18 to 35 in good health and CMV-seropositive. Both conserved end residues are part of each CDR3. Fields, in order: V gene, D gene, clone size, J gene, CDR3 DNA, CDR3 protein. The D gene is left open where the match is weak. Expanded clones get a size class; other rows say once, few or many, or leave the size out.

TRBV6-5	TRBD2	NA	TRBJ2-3	TGTGCCAGCAGTTTCGGGAGCGGGAGGTATGGTACGCAGTATTTT	CASSFGSGRYGTQYF
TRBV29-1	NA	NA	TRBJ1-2	TGCAGCGTTGTCAAAGGGGTTGGCTACACCTTC	CSVVKGVGYTF
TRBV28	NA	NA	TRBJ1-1	TGTGCCAGCAGTTCGGGAATCGCTGAAGCTTTCTTT	CASSSGIAEAFF
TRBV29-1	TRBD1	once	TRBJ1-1	TGCAGCGTTGAGGGACAGGGAAACACTGAAGCTTTCTTT	CSVEGQGNTEAFF
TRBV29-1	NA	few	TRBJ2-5	TGCAGCGTTGACGGGTTCGGGGAGACCCAGTACTTC	CSVDGFGETQYF
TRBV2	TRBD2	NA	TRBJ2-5	TGTGCCAGCAGTGAATGGCTAGCGGGAGGGGAGAGGGAGACCCAGTACTTC	CASSEWLAGGERETQYF
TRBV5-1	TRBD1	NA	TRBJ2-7	TGCGCCAGCAGCCCCGAGGACAGGTCGGCCTACGAGCAGTACTTC	CASSPEDRSAYEQYF
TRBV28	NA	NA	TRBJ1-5	TGTGCCAGCATTTCCCCAGGGATAGCCCCGGACGGGCATAATCAGCCCCAGCATTTT	CASISPGIAPDGHNQPQHF
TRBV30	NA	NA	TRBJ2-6	TGTGCCCGAGGGCCGCTACTCTCTGGGGCCAACGTCCTGACTTTC	CARGPLLSGANVLTF
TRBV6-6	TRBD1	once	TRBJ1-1	TGTGCCAGCAGTTACTCCCTGACAGGGTTGGAAGCTGAAGCTTTCTTT	CASSYSLTGLEAEAFF
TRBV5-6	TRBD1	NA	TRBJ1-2	TGTGCCAGCAGCTTTGATGACAGGGCCTATGGCTACACCTTC	CASSFDDRAYGYTF